This T cell receptor beta chain was found in a study of blood T cell repertoires in COVID-19 (dated by TCRdb to the early 2020s). In the study overall: Collaborator samples came from the United States, Italy and Spain and covered acute and convalescent phases of COVID-19. The repertoires were released in a freely available public database meant as a resource for research on the immune response to SARS-CoV-2. Where available, HLA class I and class II types were taken from metadata supplied by the sample provider and were not determined by assay-based typing. The prospective study material was composed of cDNA or gDNA derived from T cells, B-cell-depleted T cells, or PBMCs. The dataset comprised deeply sampled blood TCRbeta repertoires from subjects exposed to, actively infected with, or recovered from COVID-19. The samples were drawn from the first 160 participants of the ongoing ImmuneRACE study and from 1,254 subjects provided by 6 global collaborators. Sample metadata almost always included a de-identified subject ID, COVID-19 status, age in years and sex.

Each collaborating institution followed its own protocols to collect whole blood in K2EDTA tubes. Collaborator samples were shipped for TCRbeta analysis as frozen whole blood, isolated PBMCs, or DNA extracted from either sample type. The immunoSEQ Assay, a bias-controlled multiplex PCR, was used to amplify TCRbeta CDR3 regions from genomic DNA. In the paper's pipeline: The number of nucleated cells in each sample was estimated from the amplification of reference gene primers within the assay. Sequence reads were collapsed and filtered to measure the absolute abundance of every unique TCRbeta CDR3 rearrangement. Productive Simpson clonality was computed per sample as the square root of Simpson's diversity index over productive rearrangements. The table comes from immuneACCESS by way of TCRdb, which keeps in-frame sequences with V and J called. Part of the clones is missing from these tables; in studies checked, under half for an unresolved V gene and the rest for unknown reasons. V, J and clone size derive from that table, while D and trimming were established from the DNA sequence. The sample table contains some 380,000 clones; only one count was recorded for 70% to 85% of them. Roughly 1.1% of the sample rests with the top ten.

On this clone itself: Its antigen target is currently unknown. The input lacks base qualities; no much larger clone sits a single base away.

General study outcomes and caveats: The quantity of clinical and demographic metadata differed by source and by participant and was supplied without curation.

The receptor comes from a human donor with acute or convalescent COVID-19. The donor label of this sample is uncertain. Sequenced sample: peripheral blood.

CDR3 reads: CASSLGLAGNTGELFF. The sequenced DNA: TGTGCCAGCAGCTTAGGCCTAGCGGGGAACACCGGGGAGCTGTTTTTT. The chain is assembled from TRBV7-6 and TRBJ2-2; TRBD2 fits 8 bases in the junction. CDR1 is given as SGHVS and CDR2 as FNYEAQ, both from the germline V gene. Including cysteine and phenylalanine, the CDR3 has 16 amino acids. Of all the DNA, just the CDR3 is kept, 48 bases in frame from base 1. Here V drops 1 base and J drops 1 base, and the junction holds 2 bases not matched to any gene.